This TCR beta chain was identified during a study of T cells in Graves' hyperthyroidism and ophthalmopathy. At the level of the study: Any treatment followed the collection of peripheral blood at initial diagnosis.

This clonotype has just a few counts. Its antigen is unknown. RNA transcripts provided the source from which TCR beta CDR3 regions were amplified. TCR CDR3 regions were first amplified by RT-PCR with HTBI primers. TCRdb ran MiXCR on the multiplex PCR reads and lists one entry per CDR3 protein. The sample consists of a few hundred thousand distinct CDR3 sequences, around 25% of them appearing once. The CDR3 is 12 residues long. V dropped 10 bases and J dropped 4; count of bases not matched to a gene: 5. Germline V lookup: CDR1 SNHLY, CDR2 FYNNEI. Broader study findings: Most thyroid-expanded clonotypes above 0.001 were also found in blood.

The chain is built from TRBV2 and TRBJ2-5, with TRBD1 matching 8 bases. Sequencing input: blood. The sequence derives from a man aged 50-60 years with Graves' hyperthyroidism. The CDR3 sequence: CATSGQGETQYF. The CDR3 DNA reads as TGTGCCACCTCAGGACAGGGAGAGACCCAGTACTTC. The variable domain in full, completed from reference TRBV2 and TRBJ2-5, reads EPEVTQTPSHQVTQMGQEVILRCVPISNHLYFYWYRQILGQKVEFLVSFYNNEISEKSEIFDDQFSVERPDGSNFTLKIRSTKLEDSAMYFCATSGQGETQYFGPGTRLLVL.